This TCR beta chain was captured by sequencing in a study of T cells in Graves' hyperthyroidism and ophthalmopathy. Patients aged 18 to 65 had newly diagnosed hyperthyroidism that had lasted under 2 months. Exclusions: uncontrolled infection, other autoimmune disease, pregnancy, lactation. The ends were cut back, 4 bases at V and 5 bases at J, with 21 bases in the middle. The germline CDR1 and CDR2 sequences are SGHTA and FQGNSA. This CDR3 spans 16 amino acids. This clonotype was observed at least ten times. Amplification of TCR beta CDR3 regions used RNA as the template. First-round RT-PCR with HTBI primers amplified the TCR CDR3 region. One entry per CDR3 protein, called by TCRdb with MiXCR from the multiplex PCR reads. The sample contains roughly 200,000 distinct CDR3 sequences, about a sixth of which appear only once.

This receptor was identified in a woman between 50 and 59 years old with Graves' hyperthyroidism. The sequenced sample was blood. The chain has TRBV7-2 and TRBJ2-7; D may be TRBD1 or TRBD2 (5 bases each). Written as DNA, the CDR3 is TGTGCCAGCAGCTCGATAATAAGACCGGGACCCGACGAGCAGTACTTC. This encodes CASSSIIRPGPDEQYF.